Listed below are T cell receptor beta chains from one sample, sequenced in a study of T cell repertoires in cytomegalovirus infection. TCRdb reanalysed the reads using MiXCR and keeps one entry per CDR3 protein. The sample contains hundreds of thousands of distinct CDR3 sequences, about 23% of which appear only once. Sequencing input: CD8+ T cells from PBMCs. The receptor source for this set is a human donor in good health (CMV status not recorded). Some clones in this sample may be carry-over from other donors' samples. Each CDR3 is given with its conserved first and last residue.

>14|TRBJ2-1|TRBV2
CANRSGTSYNEQFF
>16|TRBJ2-1|TRBV19
CASSNLAWESYNEQFF
>15|TRBJ2-1|TRBV12-3/TRBV12-4
CASGHWDSSYNEQFF
>16|TRBJ1-4|TRBV6-6
CASISGTGLEGEKLFF
>14|TRBJ1-2|TRBV4-1
CASSQGRSGLGYTF
>15|TRBJ2-7|TRBV12-3/TRBV12-4
CASSPGTGPSKGQYF
>11|TRBJ2-1|TRBV28
CATGGNNEQFF
>15|TRBJ2-7|TRBV20-1
CSARDIAQTIYEQYF
>15|TRBJ2-1|TRBV7-6
CASSRTSLSYNEQFF
>17|TRBJ2-3|TRBV28
CASSLAGGLVSTDTQYF
>13|TRBJ2-3|TRBV11-2
CASSLDTTDTQYF
>15|TRBJ1-6|TRBV30
CAWSVGHGPISPLHF
>16|TRBJ2-5|TRBV20-1
CSASQRQGTSRETQYF